This T cell receptor (beta chain) was sequenced in a study of blood T cell repertoires in COVID-19. Sequenced by immunoSEQ multiplex PCR; TCRdb stores in-frame clones only, minus some. The sample has almost 300,000 clones, around 92% seen once; the top ten hold 11%. The TCR originated in a woman younger than 45 with COVID-19, enrolled during active disease. Material: peripheral blood.

This chain's CDR3 is CAISEDLMTDTGELFF. Written as DNA, the CDR3 is TGTGCCATCAGTGAGGACCTGATGACAGACACCGGGGAGCTGTTTTTT. The chain links TRBV10-3 to TRBJ2-2, with a possible D match to TRBD1 (5 bases). Deletions cut 2 bases from V and 3 bases from J, with 13 bases between. Germline V gives CDR1 ENHRY, CDR2 SYGVKD. The CDR3 consists of 16 residues.